These 8 T cell receptor beta chains came from one sample sequenced in a study of T cells in Graves' hyperthyroidism and ophthalmopathy (dated by TCRdb to the late 2010s). The library was generated by multiplex PCR. The run used an Illumina HiSeq 2000. Amplification of TCR beta CDR3 regions was carried out from RNA transcripts. The TCR CDR3 was subjected to a first round of RT-PCR using the HTBI primer set and the Qiagen OneStep RT-PCR kit. Clones were called with MiXCR by TCRdb after fastp trimmed the public reads at Q25, and only in-frame beta chains were retained. All rows with the same CDR3 protein become a single entry with the most common DNA and genes. This sample gives just over 550,000 distinct CDR3 sequences in total; roughly 46% of them show up just once. Of the sample, about 7.9% falls within the top ten clones. Sequencing was done on a sample of peripheral blood or thyroid tissue (not recorded which). The receptor source for this set is a woman under 30 with Graves' hyperthyroidism. Donor details come from another sample of the same person, matched by shared clones.

Comment on this clonotype: A read error is possible here, since a much larger clone lies one base away. This chain uses TRBV29-1 with TRBJ1-4, with D perhaps TRBD1 (6 bases). The V and J ends lost 1 base and 7 bases respectively, with 13 bases between them. Germline values: CDR1 SQVTM, CDR2 ANQGSEA. This CDR3 spans 14 amino acids. Written as DNA, the CDR3 is TGCAGCGTTGAAGGAGGAAGGGGGACTGAAAAACTGTTTTTT. Translated, it gives CSVEGGRGTEKLFF.

Comments on this clonotype: An end of the junction does not agree with germline; a read error may underlie this. The gene calls are TRBV10-3 and TRBJ1-2; D gene uncertain. This CDR3 has 10 amino acids. Germline assignment: CDR1 ENHRY and CDR2 SYGVKD. The CDR3: CASSLVGYTF. In nucleotides, the CDR3 is TGTGCCAGCAGTTTAGTGGGCTACACCTTC.

To note about this clonotype: This may be a read error, as it is one base from a much larger clone. Since the CDR3 does not end with the conserved phenylalanine or tryptophan, this likely comes from a read error. The rearrangement links TRBV5-1 to TRBJ2-5; D unclear. Per germline, CDR1 SGHRS and CDR2 YFSETQ. This CDR3 has 15 residues. This chain's CDR3 is CASSQTATVGETQYL. In DNA form, the CDR3 reads TGTGCCAGCAGCCAAACAGCCACAGTGGGGGAGACCCAGTACCTC.

The chain couples TRBV10-3 to TRBJ2-5; tentatively, D is TRBD2 (5 bases). Germline V gene lookup returns CDR1 ENHRY and CDR2 SYGVKD. This CDR3 spans 13 amino acids. Trimming took off 7 bases at V and 5 bases at J, with 14 bases between the two ends. In DNA form, the CDR3 reads TGTGCCATCAAGGACTCGGCTGGGGAGACCCAGTACTTC. Protein sequence: CAIKDSAGETQYF.

This chain joins TRBV20-1 and TRBJ1-5; unclear D gene. CDR1 and CDR2 (germline): DFQATT, SNEGSKA (reference sequence). This CDR3 spans 8 amino acids. Trimming removed 6 bases at V and 10 bases at J, with 4 bases between. CDR3 bases: TGCAGTGCAGACCCCCAGCATTTT. It yields the protein CSADPQHF.

This clonotype was recorded a few times. The rearrangement uses TRBV14 and TRBJ1-2, with D tentatively TRBD1 (6 bases). The germline V and J ends were trimmed by 1 base and 8 bases, with 17 bases remaining between them. The germline gives CDR1 SGHDN, CDR2 FVKESK. This CDR3 has 15 residues. The CDR3 coding sequence is TGTGCCAGCAGCCAAGTGGGCACAGGGTTGTACGGCTACACCTTC. Protein product: CASSQVGTGLYGYTF.

The gene calls are TRBV29-1 and TRBJ1-4; 9 nucleotides agree with TRBD1. From germline, CDR1 is SQVTM and CDR2 ANQGSEA. Losses at the gene ends were 4 bases for V and 6 bases for J; bases not matched to a gene: 6. The CDR3 has 14 amino acids. This CDR3 is CSVVLRTGDEKLFF. The CDR3 DNA reads TGCAGCGTTGTCCTTAGGACAGGGGATGAAAAACTGTTTTTT. Supplemented by reference TRBV29-1 and TRBJ1-4, the full variable domain reads SAVISQKPSRDICQRGTSLTIQCQVDSQVTMMFWYRQQPGQSLTLIATANQGSEATYESGFVIDKFPISRPNLTFSTLTVSNMSPEDSSIYLCSVVLRTGDEKLFFGSGTQLSVL.

To note about this clonotype: Being one base from a much bigger clone, this may be a read error. CDR3 sequence: CASFHEEKLFF. The CDR3 DNA is TGTGCCAGTTTCCATGAAGAGAAACTGTTTTTT. The chain combines TRBV2 with TRBJ1-4; D is unresolved. The CDR3 contains 11 residues. The germline V gene encodes CDR1 SNHLY and CDR2 FYNNEI. The V end was cut by 9 bases, the J end by 11 bases, with 13 bases between.